The sequence of this T cell receptor (beta chain) was determined in a study of T cell responses to AZD1222 COVID-19 vaccine. About the study: Pooling was applied to second doses at about 4 or about 12 weeks.

This table comes from immunoSEQ multiplex PCR, and its TCRdb copy is limited to in-frame clones, with some not included. The data hold some 130,000 clones, with over 90% observed a single time. Points from the study as a whole: All repertoire sampling was performed exclusively after the peak T cell response. Reportedly, close to half of spike-specific TCRs are directed against unmutated variant regions.

With respect to this clone: What it recognizes is unknown.

The CDR3 extends over 16 amino acids. V lost 4 bases, J lost 5 bases, and 10 bases stayed unmatched. Germline-derived CDR1 and CDR2 are SEHNR and FQNEAQ (reference sequence). This clonotype originated in an adult in good health. The sample was peripheral blood, taken on day 0 of AZD1222 vaccination. V gene TRBV7-9 combines with J gene TRBJ2-2; 7 bases agree with TRBD2. Written as DNA, the CDR3 is TGTGCCAGCAGCTCCGGCCGGGGGGAAGTTACCGGGGAGCTGTTTTTT. Amino acids: CASSSGRGEVTGELFF.